Shown below are 32 T cell receptor beta chains from a single sample sequenced in a study of post-analysis software for immune sequencing data. Unique molecular identifiers featured in each of the TCR beta cDNA libraries. MiXCR, applied by TCRdb to the PCR reads, yields one record per CDR3 protein. There are more than 500,000 distinct CDR3 sequences in the sample; less than 40% occur only once, and approximately 5.4% lies in the top ten. For these TCRs, the target antigens are not known. Overall study findings and caveats: TRBV5-6, TRBV5-1 and TRBV20-1 belonged to a set of about five TRBV segments that were more frequent in patients than controls.

Source material: blood. These receptors were collected from a girl between 2 and 17 years old with multiple sclerosis.

This clonotype has only a few counts. The chain couples TRBV6-1 to TRBJ2-3; 8 bases map to TRBD1. After removal of 1 base from V and 7 bases from J, the junction contained 7 bases not matched to a gene. Germline values: CDR1 MNHNS, CDR2 SASEGT. This CDR3 spans 15 amino acids. DNA of the CDR3: TGTGCCAGCAGTGAAGGGGTCAGGGGGCGGTATACGCAGTATTTT. Translating it yields CASSEGVRGRYTQYF.

Regarding this clonotype: A clone one base away is much larger, so this may be a read error. The V call is TRBV15, the J call TRBJ2-6; D unclear. CDR1 LNHNV and CDR2 YYDKDF come from the germline V gene (reference sequence). V was clipped by 3 bases and J by 0 bases, with 18 bases between them. This CDR3 comprises 19 residues. Here the CDR3 reads CATSRIPEALGSGANVLTF. Written as DNA, the CDR3 is TGTGCCACCAGCAGGATCCCTGAGGCCCTGGGCTCTGGGGCCAACGTCCTGACTTTC. Filled out from reference TRBV15 and TRBJ2-6, the complete variable domain reads DAMVIQNPRYQVTQFGKPVTLSCSQTLNHNVMYWYQQKSSQAPKLLFHYYDKDFNNEADTPDNFQSRRPNTSFCFLDIRSPGLGDTAMYLCATSRIPEALGSGANVLTFGAGSRLTVL.

As for this clonotype: Mismatch with germline at one junction end may stem from a read error. The rearrangement links TRBV10-3 to TRBJ2-1, with 8 bases matching TRBD2. Germline assignment: CDR1 ENHRY and CDR2 SYGVKD. This CDR3 comprises 13 residues. The chain's CDR3 is CTISDSGDNEQFF. CDR3 nucleotide sequence: TGTACCATCTCGGATAGCGGGGACAATGAGCAGTTCTTC.

This clonotype was seen only a few times. V is TRBV7-2 and J is TRBJ2-7; the D is unclear. In germline, CDR1 is SGHTA, CDR2 FQGNSA. This CDR3 spans 14 amino acids. V dropped 3 bases and J dropped 3 bases, with 12 bases sitting between them. The CDR3 region has the DNA TGTACCAGCAGCTTGATGTCGGAGAACTACGAGCAGTACTTC. It codes for CTSSLMSENYEQYF.

This clonotype was found a few times. J is TRBJ1-1 and V is TRBV6-5; no reliable D call. V was cut by 0 bases and J by 0 bases, with 5 bases left in between. Germline V gene lookup returns CDR1 MNHEY and CDR2 SVGAGI. The length of the CDR3 is 14 residues. The CDR3, as DNA: TGTGCCAGCAGTTACTCCGCTATGAACACTGAAGCTTTCTTT. Its translation is CASSYSAMNTEAFF.

This clonotype was detected only a few times. The gene calls are TRBV7-9 and TRBJ1-4; 8 bases line up with TRBD1. The junction had 9 bases not matched to a gene; V was cut back by 1 base and J by 8 bases. The CDR3 covers 16 residues. Looked up from germline, CDR1 is SEHNR and CDR2 is FQNEAQ (reference sequence). The DNA of the CDR3 is TGTGCCAGCAGCTTAGATTCTGGACAGGGACGCGAAAAACTGTTTTTT. Residues: CASSLDSGQGREKLFF.

The chain combines TRBV7-6 with TRBJ2-1, with a weak D call TRBD2 (5 bases). The V gene's germline CDR1 is SGHVS and CDR2 FNYEAQ. This CDR3 comprises 16 residues. Trimming shortened V by 5 bases and J by 5 bases, and 19 bases separated the two germline ends. The CDR3 nucleotides are TGTGCCAGCAGCCCTCCGGGGTCCCAGGATCACAATGAGCAGTTCTTC. It encodes CASSPPGSQDHNEQFF. Using reference TRBV7-6 and TRBJ2-1 for the parts outside the CDR3, the full variable domain is GAGVSQSPRYKVTKRGQDVALRCDPISGHVSLYWYRQALGQGPEFLTYFNYEAQQDKSGLPNDRFSAERPEGSISTLTIQRTEQRDSAMYRCASSPPGSQDHNEQFFGPGTRLTVL.

The chain joins TRBV20-1 to TRBJ1-5; D is unclear. The CDR3 contains 14 residues. V was clipped by 1 base and J by 5 bases, with 12 bases between them. Germline V gene lookup returns CDR1 DFQATT and CDR2 SNEGSKA (reference sequence). The CDR3: CSARAPFGDQPQHF. The CDR3, as DNA: TGCAGTGCTAGAGCACCATTTGGAGATCAGCCCCAGCATTTT.

This clonotype was seen a few times. The chain has TRBV29-1 and TRBJ2-5, with a tentative D call TRBD1 (6 bases). Trimming left V 2 bases short and J 4 bases short, with 8 bases between. Per the germline V gene, CDR1 is SQVTM and CDR2 is ANQGSEA. This CDR3 contains 12 residues. DNA for the CDR3: TGCAGCGTTGAATACAGGGCAGAGACCCAGTACTTC. Amino acids: CSVEYRAETQYF.

The chain couples TRBV29-1 to TRBJ1-2, with 7 bases that match TRBD1. The CDR3 sequence is 16 residues long. CDR1 SQVTM and CDR2 ANQGSEA come from the germline V gene. V shed 0 bases and J 4 bases; nucleotides not matched to a gene: 11. The CDR3 region is CSVEDEITGAVYGYTF. DNA of the CDR3: TGCAGCGTTGAAGATGAAATTACAGGGGCCGTCTATGGCTACACCTTC.

This rearrangement joins TRBV7-9 to TRBJ2-1; 8 nucleotides align to TRBD1. With V trimmed by 5 bases and J by 4 bases, 10 bases remained unmatched. The CDR3 totals 16 residues. Germline lookup yields CDR1 SEHNR and CDR2 FQNEAQ (reference sequence). The chain's CDR3 is CASSPTGTGGYNEQFF. In DNA, the CDR3 is TGTGCCAGCAGCCCCACCGGGACAGGAGGTTACAATGAGCAGTTCTTC.

This clonotype was seen a handful of times. The chain carries TRBV29-1 and TRBJ2-1; weak D call: TRBD2 (6 bases). Germline lookup yields CDR1 SQVTM and CDR2 ANQGSEA. The length of the CDR3 is 12 residues. V was cut by 7 bases and J by 6 bases, with 13 bases left in between. The CDR3 sequence: CSARVGGNEQFF. The CDR3, as DNA: TGCAGCGCCCGGGTCGGGGGCAATGAGCAGTTCTTC.

This chain links TRBV2 with TRBJ1-2; a weak D match, TRBD1 (6 bases). CDR1 and CDR2 (germline): SNHLY, FYNNEI. V gave up 7 bases and J gave up 9 bases, with 21 bases separating them. This CDR3 has 14 residues. The CDR3 sequence is CASKPGQSVSSYTF. CDR3 bases: TGTGCCAGCAAACCTGGACAGTCGGTCTCGAGCTACACCTTC.

The chain combines TRBV6-5 with TRBJ2-3; 7 positions match TRBD2. Germline CDR1 and CDR2: MNHEY and SVGAGI. The CDR3 totals 19 residues. J was trimmed by 1 base and V by 5 bases; bases with no gene match: 18. The CDR3 DNA reads TGTGCCAGCAGTATACGCGAACTAGCGTATGGGGTCGGCACAGATACGCAGTATTTT. It yields the protein CASSIRELAYGVGTDTQYF.

As for this clonotype: One end of the junction varies from germline; a read error may be responsible. This chain connects TRBV6-5 to TRBJ2-3; a possible D gene is TRBD2 (6 bases). Germline CDR1 and CDR2: MNHEY and SVGAGI. This CDR3 contains 14 residues. CDR3 nucleotides: TGTGCCAGCACCCGCGGGGCTAGCACAGATATGCAGTATTTT. Residues: CASTRGASTDMQYF.

This clonotype was recorded a few times. This sequence joins TRBV20-1 and TRBJ2-1, with unresolved D. The CDR3 length is 16 residues. V lost 1 base and J 0 bases, leaving 13 bases between the germline ends. CDR1 is DFQATT, CDR2 SNEGSKA, per germline (reference sequence). This CDR3 reads CSARGFGGHSYNEQFF. CDR3 nucleotides: TGCAGTGCTAGAGGGTTCGGTGGTCACTCCTACAATGAGCAGTTCTTC.

The rearrangement joins TRBV4-1 to TRBJ1-5, with D hard to call. The CDR3 is 14 amino acids. Germline CDR1 reads MGHRA; CDR2 reads YSYEKL. V lost 1 base to trimming and J lost 4 bases, with 8 bases between them. The CDR3 nucleotides read TGCGCCAGCAGCCAAGTAGCGGAGAATCAGCCCCAGCATTTT. Translated, it gives CASSQVAENQPQHF.

The J gene is TRBJ2-2, the V gene TRBV28; TRBD1 matches at 10 bases. The CDR3 extends over 16 amino acids. V gave up 5 bases and J gave up 6 bases; unmatched junction bases: 9. CDR1 and CDR2 from the germline V gene are MDHEN and SYDVKM. CDR3 DNA: TGTGCCAGCAGTCCCCCAGGGACAGGGGTAGCCGGGGAGCTGTTTTTT. Translated: CASSPPGTGVAGELFF.

This rearrangement joins TRBV6-1 to TRBJ2-7; no clear D. Per germline, CDR1 MNHNS and CDR2 SASEGT. This CDR3 comprises 14 residues. Trimming pared 9 bases from V and 0 bases from J, leaving 15 bases between. The CDR3 loop is CASERQASSYEQYF. CDR3 DNA sequence: TGTGCCAGTGAAAGGCAGGCGAGCTCCTACGAGCAGTACTTC.

This clonotype was seen a few times. V and J are TRBV20-1 and TRBJ2-5; 7 nucleotides align to TRBD1. J was trimmed by 2 bases and V by 4 bases; bases with no gene match: 4. CDR1 is DFQATT, CDR2 SNEGSKA, per germline (reference sequence). This CDR3 is 13 amino acids long. The DNA for the CDR3 is TGCAGTGCTACCGGACAGGAACAAGAGACCCAGTACTTC. It translates to CSATGQEQETQYF.

This clonotype has more than one count but fewer than ten. The CDR3 loop is CASSQMPGQGDSPLHF. For the CDR3, the DNA is TGTGCCAGCAGTCAAATGCCGGGACAGGGTGATTCACCCCTCCACTTT. This rearrangement joins TRBV6-6 to TRBJ1-6, with 9 bases fitting TRBD1. CDR1 MNHNY and CDR2 SVGAGI come from the germline V gene (reference sequence). The CDR3 has 16 residues. The trim removed 5 bases at V and 8 bases at J, leaving 10 bases unmatched.

A few counts support this clonotype. The chain links TRBV29-1 to TRBJ2-4; D is undetermined. This CDR3 region has 12 residues. Trimming removed 0 bases at V and 10 bases at J, with 10 bases between. Germline loops: CDR1 SQVTM, CDR2 ANQGSEA. CDR3 nucleotides: TGCAGCGTTGAAGATCTACGGTCTATTCAGTACTTC. It codes for CSVEDLRSIQYF.

A word on this clonotype: Its ends do not fully match the called genes, so a read error is possible. The chain joins TRBV12-3 or TRBV12-4 to TRBJ2-7, with 7 bases identical to TRBD1. CDR3 size: 13 residues. CDR3 region: CAGSPTGPYEQYF. The CDR3 DNA follows: TGTGCCGGCAGTCCGACAGGGCCCTACGAGCAGTACTTC.

This clonotype was detected a few times. This chain connects TRBV5-1 to TRBJ1-1; D is possibly TRBD1 (6 bases). The V and J ends lost 0 bases and 4 bases respectively, with 13 bases between them. CDR1 and CDR2 from the germline V gene are SGHRS and YFSETQ. The CDR3 is made up of 15 amino acids. The CDR3 spells CASSLEAGVATEAFF. The CDR3, as DNA: TGCGCCAGCAGCTTGGAGGCAGGGGTGGCCACTGAAGCTTTCTTT.

This rearrangement joins TRBV20-1 to TRBJ1-5; D not certain. This CDR3 is built from 14 residues. Trimming left V 4 bases short and J 1 base short, with 11 bases between. Per the germline V gene, CDR1 is DFQATT and CDR2 is SNEGSKA (reference sequence). The CDR3: CSATPENSNQPQHF. DNA of the CDR3: TGCAGTGCTACCCCCGAAAACAGCAATCAGCCCCAGCATTTT.

This chain joins TRBV5-1 and TRBJ1-1, with D perhaps TRBD1 (5 bases). Trimming removed 3 bases from V and 0 bases from J, with 9 bases in between. The CDR3 extends over 14 amino acids. Germline V gene data show CDR1 as SGHRS and CDR2 as YFSETQ. The CDR3 loop reads CASSSRDMNTEAFF. For the CDR3, the DNA is TGCGCCAGCAGCTCCAGGGATATGAACACTGAAGCTTTCTTT. The complete variable domain, with remaining parts taken from reference TRBV5-1 and TRBJ1-1, reads KAGVTQTPRYLIKTRGQQVTLSCSPISGHRSVSWYQQTPGQGLQFLFEYFSETQRNKGNFPGRFSGRQFSNSRSEMNVSTLELGDSALYLCASSSRDMNTEAFFGQGTRLTVV.

Only a few counts were recorded for this clonotype. This sequence joins TRBV2 and TRBJ1-6; no definite D call. CDR3 length equals 12 residues. The V and J ends lost 6 bases and 5 bases respectively, with 5 bases between them. CDR1 is SNHLY and CDR2 is FYNNEI in the germline V gene. CDR3 residues: CASRADNSPLHF. CDR3 nucleotides: TGTGCCAGCAGAGCCGATAATTCACCCCTCCACTTT. The complete variable domain, with remaining parts taken from reference TRBV2 and TRBJ1-6, reads EPEVTQTPSHQVTQMGQEVILRCVPISNHLYFYWYRQILGQKVEFLVSFYNNEISEKSEIFDDQFSVERPDGSNFTLKIRSTKLEDSAMYFCASRADNSPLHFGNGTRLTVT.

In this sample, this clonotype turned up a few times. V gene TRBV6-2 or TRBV6-3 combines with J gene TRBJ2-5, with D unresolved. Trimming stripped 2 bases from V and 4 bases from J, with 8 bases between. Germline CDR1 MNHEY, CDR2 SVGEGT. The CDR3 length is 13 residues. The DNA for the CDR3 is TGTGCCAGCAGTTACGCCAGGCGAGAGACCCAGTACTTC. It is translated as CASSYARRETQYF.

The V gene is TRBV5-1, the J gene TRBJ2-5, with D perhaps given as TRBD1 or TRBD2 (5 bases each). This CDR3 is built from 14 residues. Germline V gene sequence: CDR1 SGHRS, CDR2 YFSETQ. The germline V and J ends were trimmed by 2 bases and 0 bases, with 8 bases remaining between them. The CDR3 region is CASSFRDDQETQYF. The CDR3, as DNA: TGCGCCAGCAGCTTCAGGGACGACCAAGAGACCCAGTACTTC.

Comments on this clonotype: A much larger clone lies one base from this, so it may be a read error. This chain joins TRBV10-2 and TRBJ2-1; D not certain. The CDR3 length is 11 residues. Trimming removed 4 bases from V and 8 bases from J, with 6 bases in between. Germline V gene data show CDR1 as WSHSY and CDR2 as SAAADI. CDR3 DNA sequence: TGCGCCAGCAGTGGGTCAGATGAGCAGTTCTTC. Encoded protein: CASSGSDEQFF.

V is TRBV20-1 and J is TRBJ2-5; 8 positions agree with TRBD2. The CDR3 has 14 residues. The V segment lost 4 bases and the J segment 11 bases; nucleotides outside the gene matches: 15. Germline V lookup: CDR1 DFQATT, CDR2 SNEGSKA (reference sequence). CDR3 sequence (DNA): TGCAGTGCTAACAGCGGGGGTCTGAACAATGAGCAGTACTTC. This sequence encodes CSANSGGLNNEQYF.

The rearrangement links TRBV20-1 to TRBJ2-7; tentative D call: TRBD2 (6 bases). Germline V gene lookup returns CDR1 DFQATT and CDR2 SNEGSKA (reference sequence). The CDR3 loop spans 13 amino acids. The germline V and J ends were trimmed by 5 bases and 0 bases, with 11 bases remaining between them. CDR3 amino acids: CSARDSSSYEQYF. In DNA, the CDR3 is TGCAGTGCTCGGGACTCGAGCTCCTACGAGCAGTACTTC.